Detailed here is one TCR beta chain. Its antigen is still unknown. These data originate in a study of PD-1 blockade in classical Hodgkin lymphoma. The study's findings and limits: Whereas CD4+ TCR diversity had risen significantly by C4D1, CD8+ TCR diversity had not.

Trimming at V came to 1 base and at J to 0 bases, leaving 0 bases not matched to a gene. The CDR3 spans 14 residues. Germline lookup yields CDR1 MGHDK and CDR2 SYGVNS. The patients all showed relapse after autologous stem cell transplantation, while their brentuximab vedotin exposure varied. Assay: immunoSEQ multiplex PCR; the TCRdb copy retains only in-frame clones and omits some. This sample has just over 60,000 clones, with about 91% found just once. V gene TRBV25-1 combines with J gene TRBJ2-7, with TRBD2 identical over 7 bases. The clonotype comes from a human donor with classical Hodgkin lymphoma. Here the sequenced sample was peripheral blood mononuclear cells (PBMCs), taken at baseline. CDR3 amino acids: CASSEWGGSYEQYF. CDR3 DNA: TGTGCCAGCAGTGAATGGGGGGGCTCCTACGAGCAGTACTTC.